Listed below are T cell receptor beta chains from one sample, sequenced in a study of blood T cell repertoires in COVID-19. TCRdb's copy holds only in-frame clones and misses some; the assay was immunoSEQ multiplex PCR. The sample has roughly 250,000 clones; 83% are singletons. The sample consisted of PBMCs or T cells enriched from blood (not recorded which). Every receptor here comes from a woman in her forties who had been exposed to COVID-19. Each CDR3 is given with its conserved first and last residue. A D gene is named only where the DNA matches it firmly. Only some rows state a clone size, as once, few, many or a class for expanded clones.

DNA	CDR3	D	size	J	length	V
TGCGCCAGCAGCCAGGGACAGGGCAATAATTCACCCCTCCACTTT	CASSQGQGNNSPLHF	TRBD1	NA	TRBJ1-6	15	TRBV4-1
TGCAGCGTTGTGGACAGGGGAAGGGGCAGGTCCTATGGCTACACCTTC	CSVVDRGRGRSYGYTF	TRBD1	NA	TRBJ1-2	16	TRBV29-1
TGTGCCAGCCGGACCAGGGGGCAAGAGTCACCCCTCCACTTT	CASRTRGQESPLHF	TRBD1	NA	TRBJ1-6	14	TRBV6-6
TGTGCCAGCAGTTTGAGGGGGCTCGAGCCCCAGCATTTT	CASSLRGLEPQHF	TRBD1	NA	TRBJ1-5	13	TRBV27
TGTGCCAGCAGCCCCCTAGCGGGGGGCGATCCCCCCGGCGAGCAGTTCTTC	CASSPLAGGDPPGEQFF	TRBD2	NA	TRBJ2-1	17	TRBV5-4
TGTGCCAGCAGGTTGGGCGAAATTCGAAACACCATATATTTT	CASRLGEIRNTIYF	NA	NA	TRBJ1-3	14	TRBV5-5
TGTGCCACCAGTGATCCGGGGGACGGTGGCTACACCTTC	CATSDPGDGGYTF	NA	NA	TRBJ1-2	13	TRBV24-1
TGTGCCAGCTCTCCCAGCGGGAATCAGCCCCAGCATTTT	CASSPSGNQPQHF	NA	NA	TRBJ1-5	13	TRBV12-3/TRBV12-4
TGTGCCAGCAGGAGACAGGATTGGCCCTACGAGCAGTACTTC	CASRRQDWPYEQYF	NA	NA	TRBJ2-7	14	TRBV25-1
TGTGCCAGCAGCCCCTCGACAGACCCCTACGAGCAGTACTTC	CASSPSTDPYEQYF	NA	NA	TRBJ2-7	14	TRBV7-2
TGTGCCAGCACCCCAGAGGAGGGAATCTCTGGAAACACCATATATTTT	CASTPEEGISGNTIYF	NA	NA	TRBJ1-3	16	TRBV28
TGTGCCAGTAGTATAGGGGACAGGGCCGCCGGGGAGCTGTTTTTT	CASSIGDRAAGELFF	TRBD1	NA	TRBJ2-2	15	TRBV19
TGTGCCAGCAGCTTAGCGGAGGGAGGCGCCACTGAAGCTTTCTTT	CASSLAEGGATEAFF	NA	NA	TRBJ1-1	15	TRBV7-2
TGTGCCAGCAGGTGGGGGCCGAACACCGGGGAGCTGTTTTTT	CASRWGPNTGELFF	NA	NA	TRBJ2-2	14	TRBV9
TGTGCCAGCTCACCCCAGGTAGGAAGTATGGGCAATCAGCCCCAGCATTTT	CASSPQVGSMGNQPQHF	NA	once	TRBJ1-5	17	TRBV18
TGCGCCAGCAGCTTGGTAGCGGGGGGCTACGAGCAGTACTTC	CASSLVAGGYEQYF	TRBD2	NA	TRBJ2-7	14	TRBV5-1
TGTGCCAGCAGCCTTCGTAGCGGGGGAAGCACAGATACGCAGTATTTT	CASSLRSGGSTDTQYF	TRBD2	NA	TRBJ2-3	16	TRBV3-1/TRBV3-2
TGTGCCAGCTCACCAGAGTCCAATGGGGGGGAGCAGTACTTC	CASSPESNGGEQYF	NA	NA	TRBJ2-7	14	TRBV18
TGTGCCAGCAGCCTCGGGACTAGCGGGGGCGATGAGCAGTTCTTC	CASSLGTSGGDEQFF	TRBD2	NA	TRBJ2-1	15	TRBV28
TGTGCCAGCAGTTTTCGACTGTTAGGTTCACCCCTCCACTTT	CASSFRLLGSPLHF	NA	NA	TRBJ1-6	14	TRBV6-2/TRBV6-3
TGTGCCAGTAGTAGGAGGGGGGGGGAGTACAATGAGCAGTTCTTC	CASSRRGGEYNEQFF	NA	once	TRBJ2-1	15	TRBV19
TGTGCCAGCAGCCAACTCTCCTTCGGGGGGCAAGAGACCCAGTACTTC	CASSQLSFGGQETQYF	TRBD2	NA	TRBJ2-5	16	TRBV3-1/TRBV3-2
TGTGCCAGCATTATACCGGGGGGATCTGGAAACACCATATATTTT	CASIIPGGSGNTIYF	NA	NA	TRBJ1-3	15	TRBV6-6
TGTGCCAGCATGAGGGACCGCGCGGCAGGGGCCCAGTACTTC	CASMRDRAAGAQYF	NA	few	TRBJ2-5	14	TRBV2
TGTGCCAGCAGCGTACAGGGGGGCACTGAAGCTTTCTTT	CASSVQGGTEAFF	TRBD1	NA	TRBJ1-1	13	TRBV12-3/TRBV12-4
TGTGCCAGCAGCTTGGGGACACCGAGCTCTGGAAACACCATATATTTT	CASSLGTPSSGNTIYF	NA	NA	TRBJ1-3	16	TRBV5-5
TGTGCCAGCAGCCGGGGGGATACAACTAATGAAAAACTGTTTTTT	CASSRGDTTNEKLFF	NA	NA	TRBJ1-4	15	TRBV5-5
TGTGCCAGCAGCTTAACCCGGATTGGCGGGGGTATTAACACCGGGGAGCTGTTTTTT	CASSLTRIGGGINTGELFF	TRBD2	NA	TRBJ2-2	19	TRBV7-2
TGTGCCAGCAGCCAAGTGACAGGGGGTGAAAAACTGTTTTTT	CASSQVTGGEKLFF	TRBD1	once	TRBJ1-4	14	TRBV3-1/TRBV3-2
TGTGCCAGTAGTATGGGTAGTAGGGGGATCACTGAAGCTTTCTTT	CASSMGSRGITEAFF	NA	NA	TRBJ1-1	15	TRBV19
TGTGCCAGCAGCTCCGGGATTAGTAATGAAAAACTGTTTTTT	CASSSGISNEKLFF	NA	NA	TRBJ1-4	14	TRBV7-9
TGTGCCAGCAGCCAAGCAACAGGGGAACATGGCTACACCTTC	CASSQATGEHGYTF	TRBD1	NA	TRBJ1-2	14	TRBV14
TGTGCCAGCTCACCGGACAGGGGGGTCGCTTTCTTT	CASSPDRGVAFF	TRBD1	NA	TRBJ1-1	12	TRBV18
TGTGCCAGCAGTCACCTAGGGGGACAGGGTACCCAGCCCTACGAGCAGTACTTC	CASSHLGGQGTQPYEQYF	TRBD1	few	TRBJ2-7	18	TRBV6-6
TGTGCCAGCAGTCCCCAGGGAGGGGGAATCTACGAGCAGTACTTC	CASSPQGGGIYEQYF	NA	NA	TRBJ2-7	15	TRBV27
TGTGCCAGCAGTTTATTTGGCGGGGGGCCCTACGAGCAGTACTTC	CASSLFGGGPYEQYF	TRBD2	NA	TRBJ2-7	15	TRBV28
TGTGCCAGCAGCGTGTCGGGACAGCCGAATGAAAAACTGTTTTTT	CASSVSGQPNEKLFF	TRBD1	NA	TRBJ1-4	15	TRBV9
TGTGCCATTACAGACCCCCGAGCGGGGGAAACCTACGAGCAGTACTTC	CAITDPRAGETYEQYF	TRBD2	NA	TRBJ2-7	16	TRBV10-3
TGTGCCAGCCGGGGAAGAGAAAATTGGCAGAGCAAGCAGTACTTC	CASRGRENWQSKQYF	NA	NA	TRBJ2-7	15	TRBV28
TGTGCCAGCAGTTTCGTCCCAGTAGGAGTGGTTGATACGCAGTATTTT	CASSFVPVGVVDTQYF	NA	NA	TRBJ2-3	16	TRBV27
TGTGCCAGCGGGCGGGGGCAGATGAACACTGAAGCTTTCTTT	CASGRGQMNTEAFF	NA	NA	TRBJ1-1	14	TRBV5-4